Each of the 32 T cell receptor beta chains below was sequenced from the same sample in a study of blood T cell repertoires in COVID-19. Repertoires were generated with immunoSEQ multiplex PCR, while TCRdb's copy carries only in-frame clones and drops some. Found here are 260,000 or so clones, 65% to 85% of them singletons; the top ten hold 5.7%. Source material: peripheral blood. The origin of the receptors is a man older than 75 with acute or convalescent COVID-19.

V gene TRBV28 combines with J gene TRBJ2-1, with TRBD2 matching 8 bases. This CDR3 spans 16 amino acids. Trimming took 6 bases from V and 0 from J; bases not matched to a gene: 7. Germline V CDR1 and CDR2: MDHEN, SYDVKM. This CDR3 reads CASRGSGALSYNEQFF. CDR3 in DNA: TGTGCCAGCAGGGGTAGCGGGGCGCTCTCCTACAATGAGCAGTTCTTC.

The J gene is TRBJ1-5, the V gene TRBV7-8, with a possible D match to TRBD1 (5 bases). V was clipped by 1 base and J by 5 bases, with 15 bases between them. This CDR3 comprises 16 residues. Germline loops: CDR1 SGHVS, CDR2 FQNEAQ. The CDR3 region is CASSLGARGGYQPQHF. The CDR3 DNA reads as TGTGCCAGCAGCTTAGGGGCCCGGGGGGGGTATCAGCCCCAGCATTTT.

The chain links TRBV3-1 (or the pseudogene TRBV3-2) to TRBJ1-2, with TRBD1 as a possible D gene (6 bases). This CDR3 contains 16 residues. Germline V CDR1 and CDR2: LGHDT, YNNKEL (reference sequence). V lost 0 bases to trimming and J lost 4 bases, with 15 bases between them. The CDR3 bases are TGTGCCAGCAGCCAAGACCAGGGGTCTCGCGGCTATGGCTACACCTTC. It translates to CASSQDQGSRGYGYTF.

In DNA, the CDR3 is TGTGCCACCAAACAGGGGGGAAGCTCCTACGAGCAGTACTTC. Amino acid sequence: CATKQGGSSYEQYF. The V call is TRBV28, the J call TRBJ2-7, with 8 nucleotides matching TRBD1. The trim removed 10 bases at V and 0 bases at J, leaving 8 bases unmatched. The CDR3 has 14 residues. CDR1 and CDR2 from the germline V gene are MDHEN and SYDVKM.

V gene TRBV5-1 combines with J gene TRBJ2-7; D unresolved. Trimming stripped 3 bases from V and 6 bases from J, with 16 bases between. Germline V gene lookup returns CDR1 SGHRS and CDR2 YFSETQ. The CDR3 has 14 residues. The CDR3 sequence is CASSSTPNSPEQYF. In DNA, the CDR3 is TGCGCCAGCAGCTCAACTCCAAACTCTCCCGAGCAGTACTTC.

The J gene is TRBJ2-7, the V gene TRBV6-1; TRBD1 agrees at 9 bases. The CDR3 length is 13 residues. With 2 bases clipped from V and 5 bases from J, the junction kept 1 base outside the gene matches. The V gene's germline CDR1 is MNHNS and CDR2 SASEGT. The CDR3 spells CASSEWTGDEQYF. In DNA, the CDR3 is TGTGCCAGCAGTGAATGGACAGGGGACGAGCAGTACTTC.

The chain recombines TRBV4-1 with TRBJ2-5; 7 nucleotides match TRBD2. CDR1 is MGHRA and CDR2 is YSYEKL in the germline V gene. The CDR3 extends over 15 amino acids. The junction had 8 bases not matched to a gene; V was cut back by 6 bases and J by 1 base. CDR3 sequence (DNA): TGCGCCAGCAGGTCCCTGGGACTACCCCAAGAGACCCAGTACTTC. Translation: CASRSLGLPQETQYF.

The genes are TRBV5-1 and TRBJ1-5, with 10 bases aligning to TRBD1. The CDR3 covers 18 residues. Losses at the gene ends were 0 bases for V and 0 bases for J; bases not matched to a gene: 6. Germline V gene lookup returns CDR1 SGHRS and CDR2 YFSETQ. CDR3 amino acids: CASSLGTGGIYSNQPQHF. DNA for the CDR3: TGCGCCAGCAGCTTGGGGACAGGGGGAATCTATAGCAATCAGCCCCAGCATTTT.

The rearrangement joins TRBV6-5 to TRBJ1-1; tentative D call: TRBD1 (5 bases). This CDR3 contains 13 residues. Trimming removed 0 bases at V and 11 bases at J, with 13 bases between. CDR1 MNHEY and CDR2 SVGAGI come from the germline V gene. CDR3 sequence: CASSYSTRGEAFF. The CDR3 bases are TGTGCCAGCAGTTACTCGACTCGGGGGGAGGCTTTCTTT.

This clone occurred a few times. The CDR3, as DNA: TGCAGCGTTGACGAAACAGGGGGCACAGATACGCAGTATTTT. Its translation is CSVDETGGTDTQYF. This chain links TRBV29-1 with TRBJ2-3; 7 nucleotides agree with TRBD1. The CDR3 extends over 14 amino acids. The trim removed 3 bases at V and 1 base at J, leaving 4 bases unmatched. CDR1 and CDR2 from the germline V gene are SQVTM and ANQGSEA.

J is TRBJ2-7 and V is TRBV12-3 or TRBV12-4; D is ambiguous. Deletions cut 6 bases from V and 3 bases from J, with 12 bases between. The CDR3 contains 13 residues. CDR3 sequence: CASSLGDLYEQYF. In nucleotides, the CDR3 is TGTGCCAGCAGCCTAGGTGATCTCTACGAGCAGTACTTC.

The DNA of the CDR3 is TGTGCCACCAGTGCGAGTGTACCAGGGGCAGATACGCAGTATTTT. It is translated as CATSASVPGADTQYF. V usage is TRBV24-1 and J usage is TRBJ2-3; a possible D gene is TRBD1 (6 bases). Looked up from germline, CDR1 is KGHDR and CDR2 is SFDVKD. CDR3 length: 15 amino acids. V was pared by 5 bases and J by 4 bases, with 15 bases between.

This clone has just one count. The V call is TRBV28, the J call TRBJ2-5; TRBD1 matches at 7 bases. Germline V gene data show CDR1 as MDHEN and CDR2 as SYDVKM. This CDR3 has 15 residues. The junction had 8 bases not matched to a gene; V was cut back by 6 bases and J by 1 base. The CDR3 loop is CASSPMGQPQETQYF. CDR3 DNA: TGTGCCAGCAGCCCAATGGGACAGCCCCAAGAGACCCAGTACTTC.

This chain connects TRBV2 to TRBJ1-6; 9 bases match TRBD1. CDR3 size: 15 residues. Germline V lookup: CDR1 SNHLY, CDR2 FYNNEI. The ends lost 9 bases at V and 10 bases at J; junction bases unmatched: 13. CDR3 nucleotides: TGTGCCAGGACGCTGCCGGGACAGGGTGCATCACCCCTCCACTTT. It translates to CARTLPGQGASPLHF.

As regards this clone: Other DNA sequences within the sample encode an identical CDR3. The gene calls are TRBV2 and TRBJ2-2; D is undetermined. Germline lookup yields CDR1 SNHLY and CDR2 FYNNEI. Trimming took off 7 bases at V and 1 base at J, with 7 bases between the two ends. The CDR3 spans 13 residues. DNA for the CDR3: TGTGCCAGCACTCCAGAGAACACCGGGGAGCTGTTTTTT. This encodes CASTPENTGELFF.

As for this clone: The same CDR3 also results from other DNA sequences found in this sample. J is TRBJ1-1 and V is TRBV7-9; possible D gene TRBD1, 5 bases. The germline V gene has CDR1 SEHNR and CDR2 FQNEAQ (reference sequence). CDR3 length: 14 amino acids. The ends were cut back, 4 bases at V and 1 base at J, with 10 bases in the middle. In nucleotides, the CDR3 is TGTGCCAGCAGCTCGGGGGGGACGAACACTGAAGCTTTCTTT. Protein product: CASSSGGTNTEAFF.

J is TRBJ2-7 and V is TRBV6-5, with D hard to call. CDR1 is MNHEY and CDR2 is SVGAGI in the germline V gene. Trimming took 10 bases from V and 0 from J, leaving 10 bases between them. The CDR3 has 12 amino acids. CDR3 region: CATGSSSYEQYF. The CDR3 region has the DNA TGTGCCACCGGGTCGAGCTCCTACGAGCAGTACTTC.

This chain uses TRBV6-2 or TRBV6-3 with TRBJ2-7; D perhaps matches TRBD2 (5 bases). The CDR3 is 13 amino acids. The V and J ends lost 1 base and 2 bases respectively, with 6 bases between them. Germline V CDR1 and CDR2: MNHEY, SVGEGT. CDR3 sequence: CASSYWGAYEQYF. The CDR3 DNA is TGTGCCAGCAGTTACTGGGGAGCCTACGAGCAGTACTTC.

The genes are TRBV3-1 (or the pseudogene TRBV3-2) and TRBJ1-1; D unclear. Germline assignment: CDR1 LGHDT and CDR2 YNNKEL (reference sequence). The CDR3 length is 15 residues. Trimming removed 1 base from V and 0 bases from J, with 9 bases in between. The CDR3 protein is CASSQVARMNTEAFF. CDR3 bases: TGTGCCAGCAGCCAAGTCGCCAGGATGAACACTGAAGCTTTCTTT.

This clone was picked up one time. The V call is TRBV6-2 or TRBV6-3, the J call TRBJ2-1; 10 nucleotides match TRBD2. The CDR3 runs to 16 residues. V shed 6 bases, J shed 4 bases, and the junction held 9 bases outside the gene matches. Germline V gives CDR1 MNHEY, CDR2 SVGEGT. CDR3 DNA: TGTGCCAGCAGCTCAGCGGGAGGGGGGTGGTACAATGAGCAGTTCTTC. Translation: CASSSAGGGWYNEQFF.

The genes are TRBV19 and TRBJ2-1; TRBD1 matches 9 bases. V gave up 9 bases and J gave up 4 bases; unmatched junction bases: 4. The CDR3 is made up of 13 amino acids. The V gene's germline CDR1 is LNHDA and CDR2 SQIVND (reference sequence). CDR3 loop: CASGQGRYNEQFF. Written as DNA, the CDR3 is TGTGCCAGCGGACAGGGGCGATACAATGAGCAGTTCTTC.

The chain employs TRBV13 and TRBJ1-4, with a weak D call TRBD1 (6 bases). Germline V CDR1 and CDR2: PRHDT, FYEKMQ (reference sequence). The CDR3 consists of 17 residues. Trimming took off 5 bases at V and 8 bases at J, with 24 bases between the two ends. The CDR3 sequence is CASSEEWTGQTREKLFF. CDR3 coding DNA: TGTGCCAGCAGCGAAGAGTGGACGGGACAAACAAGGGAAAAACTGTTTTTT.

The CDR3 sequence is CASSDGQTRADTQYF. The CDR3 DNA sequence: TGTGCCAGCAGTGATGGACAGACAAGGGCAGATACGCAGTATTTT. This chain connects TRBV25-1 to TRBJ2-3; weak D call: TRBD1 (6 bases). The germline V and J ends were trimmed by 3 bases and 4 bases, with 14 bases remaining between them. The CDR3 is made up of 15 amino acids. CDR1 is MGHDK and CDR2 is SYGVNS in the germline V gene.

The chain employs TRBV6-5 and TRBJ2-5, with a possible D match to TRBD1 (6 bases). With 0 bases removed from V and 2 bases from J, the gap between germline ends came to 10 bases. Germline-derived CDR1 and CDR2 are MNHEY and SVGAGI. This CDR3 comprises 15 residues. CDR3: CASSYSRGKQETQYF. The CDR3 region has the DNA TGTGCCAGCAGTTACTCGAGGGGGAAACAAGAGACCCAGTACTTC.

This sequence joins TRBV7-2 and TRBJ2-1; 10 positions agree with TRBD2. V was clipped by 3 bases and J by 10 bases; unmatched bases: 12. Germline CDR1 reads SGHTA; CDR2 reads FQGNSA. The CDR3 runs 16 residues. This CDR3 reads CASSLRVRQRGGEQFF. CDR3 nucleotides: TGTGCCAGCAGCTTGAGGGTTAGGCAGCGGGGGGGCGAGCAGTTCTTC.

CDR3 sequence (DNA): TGCGCCAGCAGCCCGGGACAGGGCAACTACGAGCAGTACTTC. As protein: CASSPGQGNYEQYF. The rearrangement uses TRBV5-1 and TRBJ2-7, with 9 bases lining up with TRBD1. The germline CDR1 and CDR2 sequences are SGHRS and YFSETQ. This CDR3 has 14 amino acids. Trimming cost V 4 bases and J 3 bases; bases outside gene matches: 5.

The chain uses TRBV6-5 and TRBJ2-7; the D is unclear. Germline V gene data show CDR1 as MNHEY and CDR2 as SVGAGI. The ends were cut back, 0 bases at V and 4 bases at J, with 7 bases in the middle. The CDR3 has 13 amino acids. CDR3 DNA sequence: TGTGCCAGCAGTTACTCCAGTCTGTACGAGCAGTACTTC. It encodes CASSYSSLYEQYF.

The CDR3 DNA is TGTGCCAGCAGCCCTCTATTCCCTAGCGGGAGGGCCCATGAGCAGTTCTTC. It yields the protein CASSPLFPSGRAHEQFF. The J gene is TRBJ2-1, the V gene TRBV7-2; 12 bases align to TRBD2. Germline loops: CDR1 SGHTA, CDR2 FQGNSA. The trim removed 5 bases at V and 8 bases at J, leaving 13 bases unmatched. This CDR3 is built from 17 residues. The full variable domain, with the rest looked up from reference TRBV7-2 and TRBJ2-1, is GAGVSQSPSNKVTEKGKDVELRCDPISGHTALYWYRQSLGQGLEFLIYFQGNSAPDKSGLPSDRFSAERTGGSVSTLTIQRTQQEDSAVYLCASSPLFPSGRAHEQFFGPGTRLTVL.

The CDR3 bases are TGTGCCAGCACCGGACAGTTCTACGAGCAGTACTTC. Translation: CASTGQFYEQYF. This chain connects TRBV28 to TRBJ2-7; D may be TRBD1 (6 bases). Germline lookup yields CDR1 MDHEN and CDR2 SYDVKM. V shed 7 bases and J shed 3 bases, with 10 bases lying between them. This CDR3 has 12 amino acids.

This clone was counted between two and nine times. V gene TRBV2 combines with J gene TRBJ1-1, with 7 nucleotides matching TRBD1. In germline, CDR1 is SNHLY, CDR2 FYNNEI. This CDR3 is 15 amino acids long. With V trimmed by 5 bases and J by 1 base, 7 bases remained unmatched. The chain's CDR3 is CASSRQGFANTEAFF. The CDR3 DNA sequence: TGTGCCAGCAGTCGACAGGGTTTTGCGAACACTGAAGCTTTCTTT.

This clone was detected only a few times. The CDR3 DNA reads as TGTGCCAGCAGTGAAGACAGGGGCTACGAGCAGTACTTC. Translation: CASSEDRGYEQYF. The chain links TRBV25-1 to TRBJ2-7, with TRBD1 identical over 8 bases. The CDR3 runs to 13 residues. Germline-derived CDR1 and CDR2 are MGHDK and SYGVNS. The V and J ends lost 2 bases and 3 bases, in that order; junction bases with no gene match: 0.

The CDR3 loop reads CASSVVAGGPAAQYF. The DNA of the CDR3 is TGTGCCAGCAGCGTAGTCGCGGGAGGGCCCGCGGCCCAGTACTTC. The V call is TRBV9, the J call TRBJ2-5; the match to TRBD2 covers 9 bases. V was clipped by 0 bases and J by 9 bases; unmatched bases: 9. Germline CDR1 reads SGDLS; CDR2 reads YYNGEE. The CDR3 sequence is 15 residues long. Based on the CDR3 plus reference TRBV9 and TRBJ2-5, the full variable domain is DSGVTQTPKHLITATGQRVTLRCSPRSGDLSVYWYQQSLDQGLQFLIQYYNGEERAKGNILERFSAQQFPDLHSELNLSSLELGDSALYFCASSVVAGGPAAQYFGPGTRLLVL.